These 20 T cell receptor beta chains were all obtained from the same sample, sequenced in a study of cytomegalovirus exposure and HLA in healthy donors. PCR primers comprised 60 Vbeta and 13 Jbeta primers. The data were produced by immunoSEQ multiplex PCR, yet TCRdb's version contains in-frame clones alone and is incomplete. The sample contains roughly 120,000 clones, 80% of which appear only once. Sequencing input: PBMCs. Receptor source: a male donor in good health and CMV-seronegative.

V and J are TRBV14 and TRBJ2-7; no firm D call. CDR3 length equals 14 residues. Looked up from germline, CDR1 is SGHDN and CDR2 is FVKESK. Between the trimmed V and J ends, which lost 0 bases and 3 bases, there was a span of 9 bases. Written as DNA, the CDR3 is TGTGCCAGCAGCCAAGAATCTCCTTACTACGAGCAGTACTTC. Amino acids: CASSQESPYYEQYF.

As DNA, the CDR3 is TGTGCCAGCAGTAAACTGAGGGGGAAATCGTACAATGAGCAGTTCTTC. Translated: CASSKLRGKSYNEQFF. V is TRBV28 and J is TRBJ2-1; TRBD1 might be the D (6 bases). Per germline, CDR1 MDHEN and CDR2 SYDVKM. V lost 5 bases to trimming and J lost 4 bases, with 18 bases between them. The CDR3 is 16 residues long.

V and J are TRBV6-1 and TRBJ2-7; weak D call: TRBD1 (5 bases). V was trimmed by 1 base and J by 2 bases, leaving 9 bases between them. The CDR3 loop spans 14 amino acids. Per germline, CDR1 MNHNS and CDR2 SASEGT. CDR3 in amino acids: CASSEDTGPYEQYF. Written as DNA, the CDR3 is TGTGCCAGCAGTGAAGATACAGGACCCTACGAGCAGTACTTC.

The J gene is TRBJ2-7, the V gene TRBV5-1; a possible D gene is TRBD1 (6 bases). Per the germline V gene, CDR1 is SGHRS and CDR2 is YFSETQ. The CDR3 totals 17 residues. The germline V and J ends were trimmed by 4 bases and 6 bases, with 26 bases remaining between them. CDR3 DNA sequence: TGCGCCAGCAGCACCAACCCGGGACATCAGGCCCCCCTCGAGCAGTACTTC. Translated, it gives CASSTNPGHQAPLEQYF.

This clone came up once. The CDR3, as DNA: TGTGCCAGCAGCTTAAGCTCGTCTTACGAGCAGTACTTC. Amino acid sequence: CASSLSSSYEQYF. The rearrangement links TRBV7-9 to TRBJ2-7; the D is unclear. The germline gives CDR1 SEHNR, CDR2 FQNEAQ (reference sequence). Trimming cost V 2 bases and J 4 bases, with 9 bases left between them. CDR3 length: 13 amino acids.

The V call is TRBV6-5, the J call TRBJ1-2; 8 bases align to TRBD1. V trimming: 0 bases; J trimming: 1 base; junction bases outside the gene matches: 4. Germline lookup yields CDR1 MNHEY and CDR2 SVGAGI. The CDR3 contains 16 residues. The CDR3 DNA reads TGTGCCAGCAGTTACTCGACAGGGGAGGTTAACTATGGCTACACCTTC. Protein product: CASSYSTGEVNYGYTF.

The chain couples TRBV12-5 to TRBJ2-7, with D possibly being TRBD2 (6 bases). Germline V gene sequence: CDR1 LGHNT, CDR2 FRNRAP. The ends were cut back, 0 bases at V and 0 bases at J, with 12 bases in the middle. The CDR3 runs 16 residues. This CDR3 is CASGLVLGGTSYEQYF. The CDR3 DNA reads as TGTGCTAGTGGTTTGGTACTTGGCGGGACCTCCTACGAGCAGTACTTC.

The chain employs TRBV6-1 and TRBJ2-3, with 8 bases identical to TRBD2. The CDR3 is 16 residues long. Germline CDR1 reads MNHNS; CDR2 reads SASEGT. The V and J ends lost 1 base and 1 base, in that order; junction bases with no gene match: 4. As DNA, the CDR3 is TGTGCCAGCAGTGAAGTGGGTAGCGGGGGCACAGATACGCAGTATTTT. Its protein product is CASSEVGSGGTDTQYF.

The chain uses TRBV19 and TRBJ2-1; D possibly corresponds to TRBD2 (6 bases). The V end was cut by 7 bases, the J end by 2 bases, with 12 bases between. The CDR3 covers 14 residues. Germline lookup yields CDR1 LNHDA and CDR2 SQIVND (reference sequence). The CDR3: CASKRDWTYNEQFF. The CDR3 DNA reads TGTGCCAGTAAAAGGGACTGGACCTACAATGAGCAGTTCTTC.

V and J are TRBV7-2 and TRBJ1-3; TRBD1 might be the D (6 bases). The CDR3 has 15 residues. The V end lost 1 base, the J end lost 0 bases, and 7 bases lay between the germline ends. Germline V gene data show CDR1 as SGHTA and CDR2 as FQGNSA. CDR3 loop: CASSLGTVSGNTIYF. The DNA of the CDR3 is TGTGCCAGCAGCTTAGGGACAGTCTCTGGAAACACCATATATTTT.

Regarding this clone: An end of the junction does not agree with germline; a read error may underlie this. The J gene is TRBJ2-7, the V gene TRBV7-9; TRBD1 is a possible D gene (5 bases). The CDR3 has 13 residues. Germline V gene data show CDR1 as SEHNR and CDR2 as FQNEAQ (reference sequence). The DNA for the CDR3 is TGTTCCAGCAGCTCCGGCAGGGCCTACGAGCAGTACTTC. Translated, it gives CSSSSGRAYEQYF.

This clone was counted only a few times. The V call is TRBV6-5, the J call TRBJ1-2; a weak D match, TRBD1 (5 bases). CDR3 length: 13 amino acids. Trimming took 6 bases from V and 7 from J, leaving 15 bases between them. Germline loops: CDR1 MNHEY, CDR2 SVGAGI. The CDR3 DNA reads TGTGCCAGCAGCGAGACAGTAGGGTCTGGCTACACCTTC. It is translated as CASSETVGSGYTF.

The chain has TRBV29-1 and TRBJ2-3; the match to TRBD1 covers 7 bases. V was clipped by 6 bases and J by 5 bases; unmatched bases: 11. Germline CDR1 is SQVTM and CDR2 is ANQGSEA. The CDR3 sequence is 14 residues long. CDR3 in amino acids: CSVLTGTDEDTQYF. The CDR3 DNA is TGCAGCGTGCTAACCGGGACAGACGAAGATACGCAGTATTTT.

V is TRBV11-2 and J is TRBJ1-1; D possibly corresponds to TRBD1 (6 bases). Per the germline V gene, CDR1 is SGHAT and CDR2 is FQNNGV. The ends were cut back, 5 bases at V and 1 base at J, with 14 bases in the middle. CDR3 length: 15 amino acids. CDR3: CASSDRGTPNTEAFF. The CDR3 nucleotides are TGTGCCAGCAGCGATCGTGGGACACCGAACACTGAAGCTTTCTTT.

V usage is TRBV4-3 and J usage is TRBJ1-6, with 8 bases aligning to TRBD1. The germline gives CDR1 LGHNA, CDR2 YSLEER. V was pared by 4 bases and J by 0 bases, with 5 bases of the junction left unmatched. The CDR3 contains 17 residues. CDR3 region: CASSPRTGSSYNSPLHF. CDR3 bases: TGCGCCAGCAGCCCCCGGACAGGGAGCTCCTATAATTCACCCCTCCACTTT.

This rearrangement joins TRBV15 to TRBJ1-1, with 7 bases aligning to TRBD1. This CDR3 comprises 15 residues. V shed 5 bases and J 1 base; nucleotides not matched to a gene: 7. Germline V CDR1 and CDR2: LNHNV, YYDKDF (reference sequence). The CDR3 is CATSRSRDRNTEAFF. CDR3 DNA sequence: TGTGCCACCAGCCGGTCCCGGGACAGGAACACTGAAGCTTTCTTT.

This chain connects TRBV2 to TRBJ2-2, with 7 bases that match TRBD2. Germline lookup yields CDR1 SNHLY and CDR2 FYNNEI. The CDR3 contains 15 residues. Germline trimming cut 6 bases from V and 5 bases from J; bases unmatched to any gene: 9. CDR3 nucleotide sequence: TGTGCCAGCAGCGAACTCAGCGGGGTAACCGGGGAGCTGTTTTTT. Protein sequence: CASSELSGVTGELFF.

The CDR3 protein is CASSLGAGLREQFF. CDR3 bases: TGTGCCAGCAGCTTAGGTGCAGGTTTACGTGAGCAGTTCTTC. V is TRBV11-2 and J is TRBJ2-1, with D hard to call. V dropped 1 base and J dropped 9 bases, with 13 bases sitting between them. The V gene's germline CDR1 is SGHAT and CDR2 FQNNGV. The CDR3 covers 14 residues. The full variable domain, with the rest looked up from reference TRBV11-2 and TRBJ2-1, is EAGVAQSPRYKIIEKRQSVAFWCNPISGHATLYWYQQILGQGPKLLIQFQNNGVVDDSQLPKDRFSAERLKGVDSTLKIQPAKLEDSAVYLCASSLGAGLREQFFGPGTRLTVL.

The V gene is TRBV6-5, the J gene TRBJ1-5, with 10 bases matching TRBD1. Germline loops: CDR1 MNHEY, CDR2 SVGAGI. The J segment lost 5 bases and the V segment lost 5 bases, leaving 6 bases of the junction unmatched. The CDR3 is 15 residues long. The DNA for the CDR3 is TGTGCCAGCAGTCTGGGGACAGGGGAGTATCAGCCCCAGCATTTT. Translating it yields CASSLGTGEYQPQHF.

The chain combines TRBV21-1 with TRBJ2-3; TRBD2, as called in the table, went unchecked against the DNA. TRBV21-1 is marked as a pseudogene. This CDR3 contains 18 residues. For the CDR3, the DNA is TGTGCCAGCAGCAAAGACCCCGGGACTAGCGGGAGGTGCTACACGCAGTATTTT. Protein sequence: CASSKDPGTSGRCYTQYF.